This T cell receptor beta chain appears in the sequencing data of a study of cytomegalovirus exposure and HLA in healthy donors. This clone appeared a single time. The PCR employed 60 Vbeta primers together with 13 Jbeta primers. Sequencing was performed with immunoSEQ multiplex PCR; in TCRdb, only in-frame clones are kept and a portion is missing. The sample gives about 94,000 clones, around 76% of which show up once; roughly 7.1% is in the top ten. Input material: PBMCs. This sequence was found in a man aged 40-50 years in good health and CMV-seropositive.

This CDR3 reads CASSQSGGSYNEQFF. In nucleotides, the CDR3 is TGCGCCAGCAGCCAATCAGGAGGCTCCTACAATGAGCAGTTCTTC. The chain employs TRBV4-3 and TRBJ2-1; D may be TRBD2 (5 bases). Trimming cost V 2 bases and J 0 bases, with 8 bases left between them. The length of the CDR3 is 15 residues. Looked up from germline, CDR1 is LGHNA and CDR2 is YSLEER.